This record looks at one T cell receptor beta chain sequence and its context. PCR was performed using 60 Vbeta and 13 Jbeta primers. The repertoire was sequenced with immunoSEQ multiplex PCR; TCRdb's copy has only in-frame clones and lacks some. This sample has about 160,000 clones, with under 75% found just once. The sample is drawn from a study of cytomegalovirus exposure and HLA in healthy donors. Germline CDR1 reads ENHRY; CDR2 reads SYGVKD. The V gene end was trimmed by 5 bases and the J gene end by 2 bases; junction bases not matched to a gene: 3. The CDR3 has 14 amino acids. The chain joins TRBV10-3 to TRBJ2-7, with 10 bases aligning to TRBD1. This TCR was recovered from a man aged 35 to 55 in good health and CMV-seropositive. Sequencing was carried out using PBMCs. CDR3 in amino acids: CAISSGTGAYEQYF. The DNA for the CDR3 is TGTGCCATCAGTTCCGGGACAGGGGCCTACGAGCAGTACTTC.